These 11 T cell receptor beta chains were all obtained from the same sample, sequenced in a study of blood T cells in healthy people across ages. It was with a sample-barcoded 5' primer and a J-beta primer mix that a second PCR of about 7 to 12 cycles was run. TCRdb re-called the 5' RACE reads through MiXCR, storing one row per CDR3 protein. The data contain around 1.5 million distinct CDR3 sequences, around 42% of them singletons. The sample consisted of blood. Source of these receptors: a woman younger than 30 in good health.

This clonotype showed up just a few times. J is TRBJ2-3 and V is TRBV20-1; 7 bases match TRBD1. This CDR3 has 13 amino acids. V dropped 5 bases and J dropped 6; count of bases not matched to a gene: 8. The germline V gene has CDR1 DFQATT and CDR2 SNEGSKA (reference sequence). CDR3 nucleotides: TGCAGTGCTGGACAGGTCCCTTCGGATACGCAGTATTTT. Its translation is CSAGQVPSDTQYF.

This clonotype was observed a single time. This sequence joins TRBV5-1 and TRBJ2-3; either TRBD1 or TRBD2 may fit D (5 bases each). CDR1 SGHRS and CDR2 YFSETQ come from the germline V gene. V dropped 8 bases and J dropped 0 bases, with 10 bases sitting between them. This CDR3 is built from 13 residues. The CDR3 DNA reads TGCGCCAGTCACGGGGCAAGCACAGATACGCAGTATTTT. Translating gives CASHGASTDTQYF.

The V and J genes are TRBV27 and TRBJ1-6, with D unclear. The ends were cut back, 2 bases at V and 0 bases at J, with 14 bases in the middle. Germline CDR1 is MNHEY and CDR2 is SMNVEV (reference sequence). The CDR3 runs to 18 residues. The CDR3 coding sequence is TGTGCCAGCAGTTTACAGCGTCCCGCCAGCTCCTATAATTCACCCCTCCACTTT. It specifies CASSLQRPASSYNSPLHF.

This clonotype was detected only a few times. The chain joins TRBV7-9 to TRBJ1-1; TRBD1 is a possible D gene (6 bases). The CDR3 consists of 14 residues. In germline, CDR1 is SEHNR, CDR2 FQNEAQ (reference sequence). V dropped 0 bases and J dropped 11 bases, with 16 bases sitting between them. The CDR3 loop reads CASSLASTGTRAFF. The CDR3 DNA reads TGTGCCAGCAGCTTAGCTTCCACAGGGACTAGGGCTTTCTTT. Using reference TRBV7-9 and TRBJ1-1 for the parts outside the CDR3, the full variable domain is DTGVSQNPRHKITKRGQNVTFRCDPISEHNRLYWYRQTLGQGPEFLTYFQNEAQLEKSRLLSDRFSAERPKGSFSTLEIQRTEQGDSAMYLCASSLASTGTRAFFGQGTRLTVV.

This clonotype appeared many times. The chain links TRBV29-1 to TRBJ1-2, with D perhaps TRBD1 (5 bases). CDR1 is SQVTM, CDR2 ANQGSEA, per germline. There are 13 residues in the CDR3. The ends were cut back, 1 base at V and 4 bases at J, with 10 bases in the middle. The CDR3 spells CSVEVDTIYGYTF. For the CDR3, the DNA is TGCAGCGTTGAAGTGGACACCATCTATGGCTACACCTTC.

The V call is TRBV7-2, the J call TRBJ2-7; D remains ambiguous. With 3 bases removed from V and 6 bases from J, the gap between germline ends came to 6 bases. Germline CDR1 reads SGHTA; CDR2 reads FQGNSA. This CDR3 has 11 amino acids. The CDR3 DNA follows: TGTGCCAGCAGCTTTAGGGCCGAGCAGTACTTC. Its translation: CASSFRAEQYF.

This clonotype appeared a single time. V gene TRBV7-8 combines with J gene TRBJ2-2; D gene ambiguous. The CDR3 is 12 amino acids. Germline V lookup: CDR1 SGHVS, CDR2 FQNEAQ. V was trimmed by 1 base and J by 12 bases, leaving 9 bases between them. CDR3 loop: CASSLEFRQLFF. CDR3 DNA: TGTGCCAGCAGCTTAGAGTTCCGCCAGCTGTTTTTT.

This clonotype was observed a few times. The V and J genes are TRBV10-2 and TRBJ1-2; TRBD1 might be the D (5 bases). The CDR3 has 16 amino acids. Germline V gene data show CDR1 as WSHSY and CDR2 as SAAADI. V shed 6 bases and J shed 0 bases, with 17 bases lying between them. CDR3 nucleotide sequence: TGCGCCAGCAGGTCGGCCGACAGAGCCGCTAACTATGGCTACACCTTC. Its protein product is CASRSADRAANYGYTF.

The gene calls are TRBV14 and TRBJ2-1; the match to TRBD2 covers 13 bases. CDR1 and CDR2 (germline): SGHDN, FVKESK. The J segment lost 6 bases and the V segment lost 6 bases, leaving 14 bases of the junction unmatched. The CDR3 runs 18 residues. The CDR3 bases are TGTGCCAGCAGGCTAGGGACTAGCGGGACCGGAGGTGGCAATGAGCAGTTCTTC. Amino acid sequence: CASRLGTSGTGGGNEQFF.

The chain couples TRBV6-5 to TRBJ2-2; D is undetermined. Germline V lookup: CDR1 MNHEY, CDR2 SVGAGI. CDR3 length: 13 amino acids. With 2 bases removed from V and 6 bases from J, the gap between germline ends came to 7 bases. The CDR3 reads CASSYTFAGELFF. The CDR3, as DNA: TGTGCCAGCAGTTACACGTTCGCCGGGGAGCTGTTTTTT.

Many counts were recorded for this clonotype. This chain uses TRBV20-1 with TRBJ2-3, with D perhaps given as TRBD1 or TRBD2 (6 bases each). The CDR3 is made up of 15 amino acids. Germline-derived CDR1 and CDR2 are DFQATT and SNEGSKA (reference sequence). Between the trimmed V and J ends, which lost 5 bases and 0 bases, there was a span of 15 bases. DNA of the CDR3: TGCAGTGCTCCCGCTTTGGGGGGCAGCACAGATACGCAGTATTTT. Amino acid sequence: CSAPALGGSTDTQYF.